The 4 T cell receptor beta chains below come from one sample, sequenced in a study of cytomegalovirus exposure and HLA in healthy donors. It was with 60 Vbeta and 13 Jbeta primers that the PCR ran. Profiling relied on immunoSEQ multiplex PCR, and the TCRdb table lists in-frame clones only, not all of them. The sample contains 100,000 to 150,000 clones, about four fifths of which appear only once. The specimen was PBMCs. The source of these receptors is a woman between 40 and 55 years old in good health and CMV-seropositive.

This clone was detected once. The CDR3 coding sequence is TGCGCCAGCAGCTTGGATGGCATTACCGGCGGTGGCTACACCTTC. Residues: CASSLDGITGGGYTF. This chain uses TRBV5-1 with TRBJ1-2; D is ambiguous. The germline V gene encodes CDR1 SGHRS and CDR2 YFSETQ. Trimming pared 0 bases from V and 7 bases from J, leaving 16 bases between. CDR3 length: 15 amino acids. The full variable domain, rest sourced from reference TRBV5-1 and TRBJ1-2, is KAGVTQTPRYLIKTRGQQVTLSCSPISGHRSVSWYQQTPGQGLQFLFEYFSETQRNKGNFPGRFSGRQFSNSRSEMNVSTLELGDSALYLCASSLDGITGGGYTFGSGTRLTVV.

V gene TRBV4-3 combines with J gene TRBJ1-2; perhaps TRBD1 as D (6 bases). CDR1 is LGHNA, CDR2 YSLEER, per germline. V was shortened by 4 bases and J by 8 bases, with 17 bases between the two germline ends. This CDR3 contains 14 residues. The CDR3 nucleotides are TGCGCCAGCAGCCCGCTGACAGGAGAGTACGGCTACACCTTC. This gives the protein CASSPLTGEYGYTF.

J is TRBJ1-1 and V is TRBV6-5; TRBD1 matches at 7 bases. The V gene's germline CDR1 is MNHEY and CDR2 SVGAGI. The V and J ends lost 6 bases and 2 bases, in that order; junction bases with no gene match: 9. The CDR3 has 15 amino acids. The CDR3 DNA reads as TGTGCCAGCAGGGCCCCGGGACAGCAAAACACTGAAGCTTTCTTT. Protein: CASRAPGQQNTEAFF.

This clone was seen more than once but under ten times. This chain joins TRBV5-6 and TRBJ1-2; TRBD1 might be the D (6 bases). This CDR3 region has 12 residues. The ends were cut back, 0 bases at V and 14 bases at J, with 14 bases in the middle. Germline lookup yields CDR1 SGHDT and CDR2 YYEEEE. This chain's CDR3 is CASSLGTASGTF. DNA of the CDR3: TGTGCCAGCAGCTTGGGGACAGCCTCTGGAACCTTC.